Below are 14 T cell receptor beta chains sequenced from a single sample in a study of blood T cell repertoires in COVID-19. TCRdb's copy holds only in-frame clones and misses some; the assay was immunoSEQ multiplex PCR. Found here are hundreds of thousands of clones, more than 70% of them singletons; the top ten hold about 7.3%. Sequenced: peripheral blood. These receptors were obtained from a woman in her 70s with COVID-19, enrolled during active disease.

Here the CDR3 reads CASSHLAGAPSSNTQYF. CDR3 DNA: TGTGCCAGCAGCCATCTAGCGGGGGCCCCTTCAAGTAATACGCAGTATTTT. The chain employs TRBV11-3 and TRBJ2-3; TRBD2 matches at 10 bases. This CDR3 comprises 17 residues. Trimming took 5 bases from V and 7 from J; bases not matched to a gene: 15. Germline loops: CDR1 SGHNT, CDR2 YENEEA.

This chain joins TRBV5-4 and TRBJ1-1; 8 bases match TRBD1. There are 15 residues in the CDR3. Germline V gene lookup returns CDR1 SGHNT and CDR2 YYREEE (reference sequence). The trim removed 4 bases at V and 0 bases at J, leaving 5 bases unmatched. The CDR3 loop is CASSLRQGMNTEAFF. CDR3 sequence (DNA): TGTGCCAGCAGCCTCCGACAGGGGATGAACACTGAAGCTTTCTTT.

This clone was counted only a few times. V usage is TRBV7-9 and J usage is TRBJ2-2; D is possibly TRBD2 (6 bases). Germline V lookup: CDR1 SEHNR, CDR2 FQNEAQ (reference sequence). This CDR3 is 14 amino acids long. V lost 9 bases to trimming and J lost 4 bases, with 15 bases between them. The CDR3 DNA reads TGTGCCAGTTCGGTGGAGGGGACCACCGGGGAGCTGTTTTTT. This gives the protein CASSVEGTTGELFF.

The rearrangement uses TRBV6-5 and TRBJ1-2, with 9 positions matching TRBD1. Germline V gives CDR1 MNHEY, CDR2 SVGAGI. The CDR3 length is 13 residues. Trimming cost V 11 bases and J 0 bases; bases outside gene matches: 4. The CDR3 DNA reads TGTGCCGCGGGACAGGGTCCTAACTATGGCTACACCTTC. Protein sequence: CAAGQGPNYGYTF.

The J gene is TRBJ1-5, the V gene TRBV6-2 or TRBV6-3; D is perhaps TRBD1 (6 bases). The V end lost 6 bases, the J end lost 5 bases, and 29 bases lay between the germline ends. The CDR3 is made up of 19 amino acids. Germline CDR1 is MNHEY and CDR2 is SVGEGT. In DNA form, the CDR3 reads TGTGCCAGCAGCCCAGCCCGGGACACGACTGCAGGGATTTATCAGCCCCAGCATTTT. This gives the protein CASSPARDTTAGIYQPQHF.

This clone has more than one count but fewer than ten. The CDR3 sequence: CASSSPTGGMDTEAFF. CDR3 DNA sequence: TGTGCCAGCAGCTCCCCCACAGGGGGAATGGACACTGAAGCTTTCTTT. This sequence joins TRBV11-1 and TRBJ1-1; 8 nucleotides align to TRBD1. V lost 4 bases, J lost 3 bases, and 10 bases stayed unmatched. This CDR3 is built from 16 residues. Looked up from germline, CDR1 is SGHAT and CDR2 is FQDESV (reference sequence).

This clone has just one count. The rearrangement joins TRBV6-4 to TRBJ2-5; D may be TRBD1 (5 bases). This CDR3 is 13 amino acids long. Per germline, CDR1 MRHNA and CDR2 SNTAGT. V dropped 5 bases and J dropped 4 bases, with 11 bases sitting between them. This CDR3 reads CASSPGFAETQYF. The CDR3 nucleotides are TGTGCCAGCAGTCCAGGGTTTGCAGAGACCCAGTACTTC.

The chain employs TRBV10-2 and TRBJ1-1, with no clear D. Trimming left V 0 bases short and J 4 bases short, with 6 bases between. Germline values: CDR1 WSHSY, CDR2 SAAADI. This CDR3 comprises 13 residues. As DNA, the CDR3 is TGCGCCAGCAGTGAGTCGAGTAGCACTGAAGCTTTCTTT. Its protein is CASSESSSTEAFF.

V and J are TRBV28 and TRBJ1-2; D is uncertain. The germline gives CDR1 MDHEN, CDR2 SYDVKM. The CDR3 spans 12 residues. V was cut by 2 bases and J by 4 bases, with 5 bases left in between. The CDR3 bases are TGTGCCAGCAGTTTAGAGATCTATGGCTACACCTTC. Protein sequence: CASSLEIYGYTF.

The chain has TRBV10-1 and TRBJ1-2; a possible D gene is TRBD1 (5 bases). V was cut by 7 bases and J by 3 bases, with 18 bases left in between. The CDR3 totals 15 residues. Germline loops: CDR1 WNHNN, CDR2 SYGVQD (reference sequence). CDR3 coding DNA: TGCGCCAGCATCAATTCAAAGGGGTTCCACTATGGCTACACCTTC. Encoded protein: CASINSKGFHYGYTF.

The rearrangement joins TRBV10-2 to TRBJ1-6, with 7 bases aligning to TRBD1. The CDR3 sequence is 16 residues long. Losses at the gene ends were 6 bases for V and 8 bases for J; bases not matched to a gene: 13. Germline V lookup: CDR1 WSHSY, CDR2 SAAADI. The CDR3 DNA reads as TGCGCCAGCAGCTCCGGGACAGCCCACCGCCATTCACCCCTCCACTTT. Protein product: CASSSGTAHRHSPLHF.

The chain recombines TRBV5-4 with TRBJ1-5; 8 nucleotides agree with TRBD1. The germline V gene has CDR1 SGHNT and CDR2 YYREEE (reference sequence). The length of the CDR3 is 15 residues. The junction had 4 bases not matched to a gene; V was cut back by 0 bases and J by 5 bases. CDR3 coding DNA: TGTGCCAGCAGCTTGGGGGGACAGGACCATCAGCCCCAGCATTTT. It is translated as CASSLGGQDHQPQHF.

The chain has TRBV30 and TRBJ2-7, with 7 bases aligning to TRBD2. The germline CDR1 and CDR2 sequences are GTSNPN and SVGIG (reference sequence). CDR3 length equals 12 residues. J was trimmed by 3 bases and V by 8 bases; bases with no gene match: 7. As DNA, the CDR3 is TGTGCCGGCCGGGGGGTGGGCTACGAGCAGTACTTC. Translating gives CAGRGVGYEQYF. The whole variable domain, remainder taken from reference TRBV30 and TRBJ2-7, is SQTIHQWPATLVQPVGSPLSLECTVEGTSNPNLYWYRQAAGRGLQLLFYSVGIGQISSEVPQNLSASRPQDRQFILSSKKLLLSDSGFYLCAGRGVGYEQYFGPGTRLTVT.

This clone was seen a few times. This sequence joins TRBV19 and TRBJ1-5; the D is unclear. The CDR3 covers 13 residues. Looked up from germline, CDR1 is LNHDA and CDR2 is SQIVND (reference sequence). V gave up 5 bases and J gave up 7 bases, with 12 bases separating them. As DNA, the CDR3 is TGTGCCAGTAGTCCGGGGTTCGGACAGCCCCAGCATTTT. This codes for CASSPGFGQPQHF.